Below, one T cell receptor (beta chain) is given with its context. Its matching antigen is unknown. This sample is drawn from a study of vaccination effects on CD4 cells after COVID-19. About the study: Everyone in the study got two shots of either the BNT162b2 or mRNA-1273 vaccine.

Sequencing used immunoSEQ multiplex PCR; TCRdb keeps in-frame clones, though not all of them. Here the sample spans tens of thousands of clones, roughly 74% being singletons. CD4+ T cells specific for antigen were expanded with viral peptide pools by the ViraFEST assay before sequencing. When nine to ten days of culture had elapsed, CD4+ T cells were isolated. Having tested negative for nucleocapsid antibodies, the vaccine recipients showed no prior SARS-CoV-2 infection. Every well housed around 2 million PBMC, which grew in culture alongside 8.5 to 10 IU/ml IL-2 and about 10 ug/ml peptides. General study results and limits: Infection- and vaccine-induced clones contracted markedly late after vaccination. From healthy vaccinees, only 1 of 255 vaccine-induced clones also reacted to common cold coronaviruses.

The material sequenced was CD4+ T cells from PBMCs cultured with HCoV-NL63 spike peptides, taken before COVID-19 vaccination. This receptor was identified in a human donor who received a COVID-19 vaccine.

The CDR3 loop reads CASSILRRGGYNEQFF. The CDR3 DNA follows: TGTGCCAGTAGTATACTAAGGAGGGGTGGCTACAATGAGCAGTTCTTC. This sequence joins TRBV19 and TRBJ2-1, with D perhaps TRBD2 (6 bases). Trimming left V 2 bases short and J 3 bases short, with 14 bases between. The CDR3 consists of 16 residues. Germline V lookup: CDR1 LNHDA, CDR2 SQIVND (reference sequence).